What follows are 30 T cell receptor beta chains derived from one specimen sequenced in a study of molecular identifiers for immune sequencing clone quantification. TCRdb re-called the PCR reads through MiXCR, storing one row per CDR3 protein. The table lists about 640,000 distinct CDR3 sequences, about 20% of them singletons. Sequenced: naive CD8+ T cells from blood, with Jurkat cell RNA spiked in. Indicated subset: FACS-sorted CD8+CD4-CCR7+CD45RA+ naive T cells. These receptor sequences come from a human donor in good health. Some libraries in this study had Jurkat cell RNA spiked in.

Ten or more counts support this clonotype. This chain connects TRBV3-1 to TRBJ2-5, with D perhaps matching TRBD1 or TRBD2 (6 bases each). Between the trimmed V and J ends, which lost 4 bases and 5 bases, there was a span of 11 bases. Germline V gene lookup returns CDR1 LGHDT and CDR2 YNNKEL (reference sequence). The CDR3 runs 13 residues. CDR3 DNA: TGTGCCAGCAGCCGTGGGGGGCTGGAGACCCAGTACTTC. It encodes CASSRGGLETQYF.

This clonotype was detected once. The V and J genes are TRBV6-1 and TRBJ2-1; the D gene is possibly TRBD2 (5 bases). V was pared by 10 bases and J by 13 bases, with 20 bases between. The germline V gene has CDR1 MNHNS and CDR2 SASEGT. This CDR3 spans 12 amino acids. CDR3 nucleotides: TGTGCCAAAACAGCGGCGCAAGAGACCCAGTTCTTC. Protein: CAKTAAQETQFF.

This clonotype appeared many times. The chain recombines TRBV29-1 with TRBJ1-1; D call uncertain. CDR1 is SQVTM, CDR2 ANQGSEA, per germline. With 5 bases removed from V and 3 bases from J, the gap between germline ends came to 7 bases. The CDR3 is 11 amino acids. The DNA of the CDR3 is TGCAGCGTTCTCTGGGACACTGAAGCTTTCTTT. Translation gives CSVLWDTEAFF.

In its sample, this clonotype was seen many times. The chain combines TRBV5-1 with TRBJ2-4; TRBD2 aligns across 7 bases. From germline, CDR1 is SGHRS and CDR2 YFSETQ. J lost 1 base, V lost 0 bases, and 4 bases had no gene match. This CDR3 region has 16 residues. CDR3 coding DNA: TGCGCCAGCAGCTTGGCCGGTAGCGGGGCCAAAAACATTCAGTACTTC. Its protein product is CASSLAGSGAKNIQYF.

This clonotype was detected a few times. This chain links TRBV12-5 with TRBJ1-2; D is undetermined. The CDR3 runs to 15 residues. V lost 1 base, J lost 6 bases, and 15 bases lay in between. In germline, CDR1 is LGHNT, CDR2 FRNRAP. For the CDR3, the DNA is TGTGCTAGTGGTTTGGCGCTGGGAGAGGGCAATGGCTACACCTTC. It specifies CASGLALGEGNGYTF.

This clonotype was seen a few times. The gene calls are TRBV9 and TRBJ2-2; the D gene could be TRBD1 or TRBD2 (5 bases each). Germline CDR1 reads SGDLS; CDR2 reads YYNGEE. The CDR3 is 15 residues long. V lost 4 bases and J 7 bases, leaving 17 bases between the germline ends. CDR3 amino acids: CASSTRLQANGELFF. CDR3 DNA sequence: TGTGCCAGCAGCACCCGACTACAGGCGAACGGGGAGCTGTTTTTT.

This clonotype was counted at least ten times. This chain links TRBV6-5 with TRBJ2-5; D gene unclear. The CDR3 runs to 11 residues. The V gene lost 2 bases and the J gene lost 6 bases, with 4 bases spanning the gap. The V gene's germline CDR1 is MNHEY and CDR2 SVGAGI. CDR3 residues: CASSYGQTQYF. The CDR3 DNA reads TGTGCCAGCAGTTACGGTCAGACCCAGTACTTC.

As concerns this clonotype: A read error may explain this, as a much larger clone is one base away. The chain uses TRBV7-9 and TRBJ2-7; no clear D gene. The CDR3 contains 14 residues. CDR1 and CDR2 (germline): SEHNR, FQNEAQ (reference sequence). The CDR3 loop reads CVSSLGLGPGEQYF. CDR3 DNA sequence: TGTGTCAGCAGCTTAGGCTTAGGGCCGGGTGAGCAGTACTTC.

This clonotype was observed a few times. The chain joins TRBV7-8 to TRBJ2-3, with D possibly TRBD2 on 5 matching bases. This CDR3 has 14 amino acids. The V end lost 5 bases, the J end lost 6 bases, and 15 bases lay between the germline ends. Germline V gives CDR1 SGHVS, CDR2 FQNEAQ. The CDR3 protein is CASSPLQRSDTQYF. The DNA for the CDR3 is TGTGCCAGCAGCCCGCTTCAGCGGTCTGATACGCAGTATTTT. The full variable domain, completed using reference TRBV7-8 and TRBJ2-3, is GAGVSQSPRYKVAKRGQDVALRCDPISGHVSLFWYQQALGQGPEFLTYFQNEAQLDKSGLPSDRFFAERPEGSVSTLKIQRTQQEDSAVYLCASSPLQRSDTQYFGPGTRLTVL.

On this clonotype itself: Given a much more abundant clone one base away, this may be a read error. This rearrangement joins TRBV19 to TRBJ2-3, with 10 bases aligning to TRBD2. Germline V gives CDR1 LNHDA, CDR2 SQIVND (reference sequence). This CDR3 has 16 residues. J gave up 2 bases and V 8 bases, and 10 bases lay outside the gene matches. The CDR3 coding sequence is TGTGCCAGTGGTGTTGGACTAGCGGCCCTCACAGATACGCAGTATTTT. Translation: CASGVGLAALTDTQYF. The full variable domain, in which reference TRBV19 and TRBJ2-3 provide the parts outside the CDR3, is DGGITQSPKYLFRKEGQNVTLSCEQNLNHDAMYWYRQDPGQGLRLIYYSQIVNDFQKGDIAEGYSVSREKKESFPLTVTSAQKNPTAFYLCASGVGLAALTDTQYFGPGTRLTVL.

This clonotype was seen many times. CDR3 DNA: TGTGCCAGTAGTACAGGGTTACAGCCCCAGCATTTT. It codes for CASSTGLQPQHF. The chain uses TRBV19 and TRBJ1-5; tentative D call: TRBD1 (5 bases). CDR3 size: 12 residues. Deletions cut 4 bases from V and 7 bases from J, with 8 bases between. Germline V gene lookup returns CDR1 LNHDA and CDR2 SQIVND (reference sequence).

This clonotype was recorded at least ten times. This rearrangement joins TRBV20-1 to TRBJ2-7, with D possibly matching TRBD1 (6 bases). V lost 0 bases to trimming and J lost 3 bases, with 12 bases between them. CDR3 length: 14 residues. The V gene's germline CDR1 is DFQATT and CDR2 SNEGSKA (reference sequence). The CDR3 DNA follows: TGCAGTGCTAGAGACAGGGGTACCGGCTACGAGCAGTACTTC. This translates into CSARDRGTGYEQYF.

Comment on this clonotype: Given a much more abundant clone one base away, this may be a read error. The rearrangement links TRBV7-9 to TRBJ1-1, with no clear D. The CDR3 has 10 amino acids. The V end was cut by 4 bases, the J end by 7 bases, with 4 bases between. CDR1 and CDR2 from the germline V gene are SEHNR and FQNEAQ (reference sequence). Written as DNA, the CDR3 is TGTGCCAGCAGCTGCCTTGAAGCTTTCTTT. It is translated as CASSCLEAFF.

With regard to this clonotype: A read error is possible here, since a much larger clone lies one base away. The chain employs TRBV6-6 and TRBJ1-4; D gene unclear. Germline assignment: CDR1 MNHNY and CDR2 SVGAGI (reference sequence). This CDR3 contains 13 residues. V lost 11 bases and J lost 7, with 17 bases in between. Here the CDR3 DNA reads TGTGCCGGTGCCGGCTCTTTTGGTGAAAAACTGTTTTTT. It encodes CAGAGSFGEKLFF.

This clonotype has at least ten counts. The genes are TRBV30 and TRBJ2-7, with unresolved D. The CDR3 loop spans 13 amino acids. V lost 2 bases and J 0 bases, leaving 8 bases between the germline ends. Germline V gives CDR1 GTSNPN, CDR2 SVGIG (reference sequence). The CDR3 region has the DNA TGTGCCTGGAGTCTAAGACGCTCCTACGAGCAGTACTTC. It specifies CAWSLRRSYEQYF.

This clonotype showed up many times. V is TRBV12-3 or TRBV12-4 and J is TRBJ2-5; 7 positions match TRBD1. Trimming removed 2 bases from V and 1 base from J; junction bases left unmatched: 10. CDR3 length: 17 amino acids. The CDR3 region has the DNA TGTGCCAGCAGTTTATATAAGCTAGGGACAGCCCAAGAGACCCAGTACTTC. It encodes CASSLYKLGTAQETQYF.

With respect to this clonotype: With a much larger clone just one base away, this may be a read error. The gene calls are TRBV9 and TRBJ1-1; TRBD1 agrees at 7 bases. The CDR3 has 12 amino acids. CDR1 and CDR2 (germline): SGDLS, YYNGEE. In DNA form, the CDR3 reads TGTGCCAGCATACGCAGGGGGACTGAAGCTCTCTTT. It translates to CASIRRGTEALF.

V gene TRBV27 combines with J gene TRBJ2-5, with 9 bases that match TRBD2. The germline V gene has CDR1 MNHEY and CDR2 SMNVEV (reference sequence). The CDR3 is 14 amino acids. V gave up 2 bases and J gave up 4 bases; unmatched junction bases: 2. This CDR3 is CASSLLAGLETQYF. CDR3 in DNA: TGTGCCAGCAGTTTACTAGCGGGACTAGAGACCCAGTACTTC.

This clonotype was counted a few times. The V and J genes are TRBV9 and TRBJ2-7; 7 bases match TRBD2. Germline values: CDR1 SGDLS, CDR2 YYNGEE. The CDR3 length is 15 residues. Trimming cost V 3 bases and J 0 bases; bases outside gene matches: 6. The CDR3 loop reads CASSANREDSYEQYF. The CDR3 DNA is TGTGCCAGCAGCGCCAACCGGGAGGACTCCTACGAGCAGTACTTC.

The table lists this clonotype with a few counts. This rearrangement joins TRBV20-1 to TRBJ1-4, with 8 bases that match TRBD1. CDR1 is DFQATT and CDR2 is SNEGSKA in the germline V gene (reference sequence). CDR3 length: 17 amino acids. V was pared by 3 bases and J by 4 bases, with 13 bases of the junction left unmatched. Written as DNA, the CDR3 is TGCAGTGCTAGGTACCGGGACAGGAAATATTTTAATGAAAAACTGTTTTTT. This sequence encodes CSARYRDRKYFNEKLFF.

The V and J genes are TRBV7-9 and TRBJ2-7; 7 bases fit TRBD1. This CDR3 spans 14 amino acids. J lost 2 bases, V lost 5 bases, and 6 bases had no gene match. Per the germline V gene, CDR1 is SEHNR and CDR2 is FQNEAQ (reference sequence). The chain's CDR3 is CASSRTGNTYEQYF. DNA of the CDR3: TGTGCCAGCAGCCGGACAGGTAATACCTACGAGCAGTACTTC. Full variable domain (missing parts from reference TRBV7-9 and TRBJ2-7): DTGVSQNPRHKITKRGQNVTFRCDPISEHNRLYWYRQTLGQGPEFLTYFQNEAQLEKSRLLSDRFSAERPKGSFSTLEIQRTEQGDSAMYLCASSRTGNTYEQYFGPGTRLTVT.

This clonotype was observed many times. The V and J genes are TRBV28 and TRBJ1-5; no clear D. The germline V and J ends were trimmed by 3 bases and 3 bases, with 3 bases remaining between them. Germline V gene lookup returns CDR1 MDHEN and CDR2 SYDVKM. The CDR3 length is 12 residues. The CDR3 protein is CASSFFNQPQHF. The CDR3 bases are TGTGCCAGCAGTTTTTTCAATCAGCCCCAGCATTTT.

This clonotype was seen many times. The chain combines TRBV9 with TRBJ2-2; 9 nucleotides align to TRBD2. Germline V lookup: CDR1 SGDLS, CDR2 YYNGEE. The CDR3 runs 18 residues. V trimming: 0 bases; J trimming: 1 base; junction bases outside the gene matches: 7. CDR3 sequence reads: CASSVEGSGGLNTGELFF. The CDR3, as DNA: TGTGCCAGCAGCGTAGAGGGTAGCGGGGGTTTGAACACCGGGGAGCTGTTTTTT.

In this sample, this clonotype turned up many times. The V call is TRBV14, the J call TRBJ2-3; tentatively, D is TRBD1 or TRBD2 (6 bases each). CDR1 and CDR2 from the germline V gene are SGHDN and FVKESK. The CDR3 consists of 14 residues. Trimming cost V 4 bases and J 2 bases, with 10 bases left between them. CDR3 residues: CASSRGANTDTQYF. The DNA for the CDR3 is TGTGCCAGCAGCCGGGGGGCTAACACAGATACGCAGTATTTT.

The chain recombines TRBV2 with TRBJ1-1; 7 bases line up with TRBD1. Germline assignment: CDR1 SNHLY and CDR2 FYNNEI. Trimming cost V 7 bases and J 3 bases; bases outside gene matches: 11. This CDR3 is built from 15 residues. CDR3 nucleotide sequence: TGTGCCAGCACTACACAGGACAGGCTGGACACTGAAGCTTTCTTT. Its protein product is CASTTQDRLDTEAFF.

The chain uses TRBV9 and TRBJ2-3; D is perhaps TRBD2 (7 bases). The V end was cut by 0 bases, the J end by 0 bases, with 14 bases between. The CDR3 runs 17 residues. Germline CDR1 and CDR2: SGDLS and YYNGEE. The CDR3 DNA sequence: TGTGCCAGCAGCGTAGAAGGGGGGGCAGAGAGCACAGATACGCAGTATTTT. Protein sequence: CASSVEGGAESTDTQYF. The full variable domain, in which reference TRBV9 and TRBJ2-3 provide the parts outside the CDR3, is DSGVTQTPKHLITATGQRVTLRCSPRSGDLSVYWYQQSLDQGLQFLIQYYNGEERAKGNILERFSAQQFPDLHSELNLSSLELGDSALYFCASSVEGGAESTDTQYFGPGTRLTVL.

This clonotype was recorded a few times. The rearrangement uses TRBV7-9 and TRBJ2-2; D unclear. Germline V CDR1 and CDR2: SEHNR, FQNEAQ (reference sequence). The CDR3 covers 14 residues. Trimming cost V 2 bases and J 1 base, with 5 bases left between them. DNA for the CDR3: TGTGCCAGCAGCTTATTAGTGAACACCGGGGAGCTGTTTTTT. Encoded protein: CASSLLVNTGELFF.

In this sample, this clonotype turned up many times. The chain is built from TRBV6-1 and TRBJ2-5; the match to TRBD2 covers 12 bases. Per the germline V gene, CDR1 is MNHNS and CDR2 is SASEGT. The V segment lost 0 bases and the J segment 10 bases; nucleotides outside the gene matches: 9. This CDR3 is 16 amino acids long. The DNA of the CDR3 is TGTGCCAGCAGTGAAGCTTTCGGACTAGCGGGGAGAATCCAGTACTTC. This encodes CASSEAFGLAGRIQYF.

A remark on this clonotype: One end of the junction varies from germline; a read error may be responsible. The chain employs TRBV29-1 and TRBJ2-3; TRBD1 matches at 11 bases. Germline V gene lookup returns CDR1 SQVTM and CDR2 ANQGSEA. This CDR3 is built from 17 residues. CDR3 DNA: TGCAGCGTCGAAGGAGACCCGGGACAGGGGGTTGGAGATACGCAGTATTTT. Translation gives CSVEGDPGQGVGDTQYF.

Notes on this clonotype: A much larger clone lies a single base off, so this may be a read error. V and J are TRBV19 and TRBJ2-5; D may match TRBD1 or TRBD2 (5 bases each). Germline CDR1 LNHDA, CDR2 SQIVND (reference sequence). The CDR3 is made up of 15 amino acids. Trimming left V 7 bases short and J 7 bases short, with 22 bases between. The CDR3: CASTPFGADRGTQYF. For the CDR3, the DNA is TGTGCCAGTACCCCTTTTGGGGCGGACCGGGGGACCCAGTACTTC.